The following is a T cell receptor (beta chain) sequence with its context. Its antigen is currently unknown. The data belong to a study of PD-1 blockade in classical Hodgkin lymphoma. Notes on the study in general: Baseline diversity in complete responders resembled that of newly diagnosed patients. Patients who initiated nivolumab within 1 year of ASCT were excluded. At baseline, newly diagnosed patients reportedly showed less TCR diversity than healthy donors.

Specified time point: cycle 4 day 1 (C4D1), after 6 weeks of nivolumab. Each patient relapsed following autologous stem cell transplantation, and prior brentuximab vedotin exposure differed. This CDR3 has 16 amino acids. V lost 1 base to trimming and J lost 3 bases, with 13 bases between them. Germline V CDR1 and CDR2: LNHDA, SQIVND (reference sequence). Repertoires were generated with immunoSEQ multiplex PCR, while TCRdb's copy carries only in-frame clones and drops some. The sample lists about 110,000 clones; over 85% were seen once. The V and J genes are TRBV19 and TRBJ1-5; the D is unclear. The TCR sequence derives from a human donor with classical Hodgkin lymphoma. The sequenced sample was peripheral blood mononuclear cells (PBMCs), obtained before the fourth cycle of nivolumab. CDR3 loop: CASSIGGRVHNQPQHF. The DNA for the CDR3 is TGTGCCAGTAGTATAGGAGGGAGGGTTCACAATCAGCCCCAGCATTTT.